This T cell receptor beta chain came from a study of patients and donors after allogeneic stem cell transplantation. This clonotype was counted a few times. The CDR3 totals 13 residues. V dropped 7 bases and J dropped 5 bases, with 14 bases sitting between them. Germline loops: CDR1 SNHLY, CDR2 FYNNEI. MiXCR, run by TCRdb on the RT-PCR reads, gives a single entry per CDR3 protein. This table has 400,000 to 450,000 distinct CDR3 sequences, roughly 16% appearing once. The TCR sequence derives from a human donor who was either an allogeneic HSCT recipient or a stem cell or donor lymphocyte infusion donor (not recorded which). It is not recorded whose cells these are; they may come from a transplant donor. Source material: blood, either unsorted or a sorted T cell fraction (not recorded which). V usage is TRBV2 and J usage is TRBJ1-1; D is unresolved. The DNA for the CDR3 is TGTGCCAGCATATCGGATCCGCGTACTGAAGCTTTCTTT. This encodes CASISDPRTEAFF.